The entry that follows covers one T cell receptor (beta chain) sequence. The sample is drawn from a study of a mutant IDH1 vaccine in newly diagnosed glioma. Background on the study: Patients were pretreated with radiotherapy, temozolomide, or both, mostly both.

Method: immunoSEQ multiplex PCR; TCRdb's copy keeps in-frame clones and lacks some. The sample lists roughly 99,000 clones; approximately 90% were seen once. Documented time point: baseline, week 1 (first vaccination visit). Stated treatment: pre-vaccination baseline after standard-of-care therapy. CDR1 and CDR2 from the germline V gene are SGHRS and YFSETQ. V lost 5 bases to trimming and J lost 7 bases; unmatched junction nucleotides: 7. This CDR3 has 14 residues. The V gene is TRBV5-1, the J gene TRBJ2-1; 9 positions match TRBD2. This clonotype was obtained from a woman in her fifties or sixties with glioma. The source was PBMCs, collected from a glioma patient treated with radiotherapy, temozolomide or both. In DNA, the CDR3 is TGCGCCAGCAGGGTAGCGGGAGCCTCTAATGAGCAGTTCTTC. This gives the protein CASRVAGASNEQFF.